The entry that follows covers one T cell receptor beta chain sequence. Antigen specificity is unknown. The source material, RNA transcripts, was used to amplify TCR beta CDR3 regions. HTBI primers were the set used in a first-round RT-PCR of the TCR CDR3. TCRdb recomputed calls from the multiplex PCR reads with MiXCR, one row per CDR3 protein. This table holds 450,000 to 700,000 distinct CDR3 sequences, about half found once. Uncontrolled infection, other autoimmune disease, pregnancy or lactation excluded patients. This record belongs to a study of T cells in Graves' hyperthyroidism and ophthalmopathy. Overall study findings and caveats: Progression to ophthalmopathy was predicted a median of 6.5 months early. Most clonotypes expanded in thyroid above 0.001 were likewise present in blood. A 13 V-J signature model discriminated ophthalmopathy versus stable hyperthyroidism.

Germline-derived CDR1 and CDR2 are SGHTA and FQGTGA. CDR3 length: 13 residues. The V gene lost 6 bases and the J gene lost 4 bases, with 12 bases spanning the gap. This TCR derives from an adult woman with Graves' disease, either hyperthyroidism or ophthalmopathy (not recorded which). Sequencing used peripheral blood or thyroid tissue (not recorded which). This chain uses TRBV7-3 with TRBJ2-5; D gene unclear. The CDR3 DNA follows: TGTGCCAGCAGTCCAGGAGTAGGAGAGACCCAGTACTTC. Translating gives CASSPGVGETQYF.